The 32 T cell receptor beta chains below were found in one sample sequenced in a study of control samples from healthy donors and cancer patients (TCRdb year 2020). Library construction relied on the immunoSEQ multiplex PCR assay. Entries here come from immuneACCESS through TCRdb and include only in-frame sequences with V and J called. Some clones fail to appear in such tables; in the studies checked, an unresolved V gene covers under half of the shortfall, and the cause of the remainder is unknown. The sample table records tens of thousands of clones; 90% to 95% of these occur just once. The ten largest account for approximately 2.4% of the sample. The material sequenced was blood. These receptors were collected from a man aged 30 to 45 in good health.

Turning to this clone: A junction boundary mismatches the germline segment, possibly from a read error. J is TRBJ2-1 and V is TRBV6-1; possibly TRBD2 for D (6 bases). CDR1 MNHNS and CDR2 SASEGT come from the germline V gene. The CDR3 covers 12 residues. The CDR3 nucleotides read TGTGCCAGCAGTGAATTGATTACTAGCAGGGTCTTC. Amino acids: CASSELITSRVF.

For the CDR3, the DNA is TGCGCCAGCAGCAACAGAGCGGACTATAGGTGGCGACAGGTTAAGCAGTTCTTC. Its protein is CASSNRADYRWRQVKQFF. V and J are TRBV4-1 and TRBJ2-1, with D perhaps given as TRBD1 or TRBD2 (6 bases each). Trimming shortened V by 5 bases and J by 11 bases, and 31 bases separated the two germline ends. Germline V gene sequence: CDR1 MGHRA, CDR2 YSYEKL. The CDR3 extends over 18 amino acids.

The J gene is TRBJ1-1, the V gene TRBV12-3 or TRBV12-4, with D uncertain. Trimming pared 6 bases from V and 4 bases from J, leaving 6 bases between. CDR3 length equals 11 residues. In nucleotides, the CDR3 is TGTGCCAGCAGCCGGGGCACTGAAGCTTTCTTT. Its protein product is CASSRGTEAFF.

This chain uses TRBV19 with TRBJ1-5, with TRBD1 identical over 7 bases. Germline CDR1 LNHDA, CDR2 SQIVND (reference sequence). The V segment lost 4 bases and the J segment 0 bases; nucleotides outside the gene matches: 9. The CDR3 length is 17 residues. The CDR3 DNA reads TGTGCCAGTAGTACCCTGGACAGGCCTTATAGCAATCAGCCCCAGCATTTT. Residues: CASSTLDRPYSNQPQHF.

V and J are TRBV4-1 and TRBJ1-4, with 8 positions matching TRBD1. J was trimmed by 8 bases and V by 4 bases; bases with no gene match: 9. Germline V gene data show CDR1 as MGHRA and CDR2 as YSYEKL. CDR3 length: 15 amino acids. DNA of the CDR3: TGCGCCAGCAGCCTAACTCCGGGACAGGTGGAAAAACTGTTTTTT. The encoded protein is CASSLTPGQVEKLFF.

The chain combines TRBV5-4 with TRBJ2-7, with a weak D call TRBD1 (5 bases). Germline CDR1 SGHNT, CDR2 YYREEE (reference sequence). Trimming left V 7 bases short and J 0 bases short, with 11 bases between. The CDR3 is 13 amino acids. The CDR3 spells CASSLGASYEQYF. The CDR3 region has the DNA TGTGCCAGCTCTCTAGGGGCCTCCTACGAGCAGTACTTC.

The V call is TRBV28, the J call TRBJ2-7; D remains ambiguous. CDR1 and CDR2 from the germline V gene are MDHEN and SYDVKM. The CDR3 spans 14 residues. The V end lost 7 bases, the J end lost 2 bases, and 15 bases lay between the germline ends. CDR3 nucleotides: TGTGCCAGCACTGACACACTTGCCCCCTACGAGCAGTACTTC. Translation gives CASTDTLAPYEQYF.

In its sample, this clone was seen once. The genes are TRBV7-6 and TRBJ2-2; TRBD2 matches 11 bases. J gave up 4 bases and V 1 base, and 2 bases lay outside the gene matches. There are 16 residues in the CDR3. CDR1 is SGHVS, CDR2 FNYEAQ, per germline. In DNA, the CDR3 is TGTGCCAGCAGCTTAGGACTAGCGGGAACCACCGGGGAGCTGTTTTTT. Translation: CASSLGLAGTTGELFF. Supplemented by reference TRBV7-6 and TRBJ2-2, the full variable domain reads GAGVSQSPRYKVTKRGQDVALRCDPISGHVSLYWYRQALGQGPEFLTYFNYEAQQDKSGLPNDRFSAERPEGSISTLTIQRTEQRDSAMYRCASSLGLAGTTGELFFGEGSRLTVL.

Only one count was recorded for this clone. The chain couples TRBV9 to TRBJ2-1, with D possibly TRBD2 on 5 matching bases. The CDR3 has 14 amino acids. The germline V and J ends were trimmed by 1 base and 3 bases, with 8 bases remaining between them. CDR1 and CDR2 from the germline V gene are SGDLS and YYNGEE. In nucleotides, the CDR3 is TGTGCCAGCAGCGTAAGCGGAGACTACAATGAGCAGTTCTTC. Translating it yields CASSVSGDYNEQFF.

This chain connects TRBV9 to TRBJ1-6; 10 bases map to TRBD1. CDR1 and CDR2 (germline): SGDLS, YYNGEE. V lost 0 bases to trimming and J lost 7 bases; unmatched junction nucleotides: 1. The CDR3 consists of 15 residues. The CDR3, as DNA: TGTGCCAGCAGCGTAGGGGACAGGGGAAATTCACCCCTCCACTTT. This codes for CASSVGDRGNSPLHF.

The chain has TRBV12-3 or TRBV12-4 and TRBJ1-1, with D perhaps TRBD1 (5 bases). Trimming removed 3 bases from V and 8 bases from J, with 10 bases in between. This CDR3 region has 12 residues. CDR3 amino acids: CASSLGREEAFF. Here the CDR3 DNA reads TGTGCCAGCAGTTTGGGGCGAGAAGAAGCTTTCTTT.

The genes are TRBV2 and TRBJ2-3; D call uncertain. The germline V gene encodes CDR1 SNHLY and CDR2 FYNNEI. The CDR3 runs to 11 residues. Trimming stripped 8 bases from V and 6 bases from J, with 9 bases between. For the CDR3, the DNA is TGTGCCAGCGGCCCTCTCGATACGCAGTATTTT. It specifies CASGPLDTQYF.

This chain links TRBV5-1 with TRBJ1-2; weak D call: TRBD1 (6 bases). The CDR3 spans 15 residues. Trimming pared 4 bases from V and 4 bases from J, leaving 17 bases between. Per germline, CDR1 SGHRS and CDR2 YFSETQ. The DNA for the CDR3 is TGCGCCAGCAGCCGGTCAGGGGAAGGGAGCTATGGCTACACCTTC. Encoded protein: CASSRSGEGSYGYTF. Combining the CDR3 with reference TRBV5-1 and TRBJ1-2 gives the whole variable domain KAGVTQTPRYLIKTRGQQVTLSCSPISGHRSVSWYQQTPGQGLQFLFEYFSETQRNKGNFPGRFSGRQFSNSRSEMNVSTLELGDSALYLCASSRSGEGSYGYTFGSGTRLTVV.

This rearrangement joins TRBV15 to TRBJ2-7, with a weak D call TRBD1 (6 bases). This CDR3 has 12 amino acids. The V gene lost 0 bases and the J gene lost 9 bases, with 9 bases spanning the gap. Germline V gene lookup returns CDR1 LNHNV and CDR2 YYDKDF (reference sequence). DNA of the CDR3: TGTGCCACCAGCAGAGAGGGGGCGCCGCAGTACTTC. It codes for CATSREGAPQYF. Full variable domain (remainder filled in from reference TRBV15 and TRBJ2-7): DAMVIQNPRYQVTQFGKPVTLSCSQTLNHNVMYWYQQKSSQAPKLLFHYYDKDFNNEADTPDNFQSRRPNTSFCFLDIRSPGLGDTAMYLCATSREGAPQYFGPGTRLTVT.

The genes are TRBV27 and TRBJ1-4, with unresolved D. V was trimmed by 2 bases and J by 0 bases, leaving 7 bases between them. Per germline, CDR1 MNHEY and CDR2 SMNVEV (reference sequence). The CDR3 has 15 amino acids. The CDR3 DNA reads TGTGCCAGCAGTTTAACTTCCGCAACTAATGAAAAACTGTTTTTT. Protein sequence: CASSLTSATNEKLFF.

The gene calls are TRBV4-1 and TRBJ2-7; D may be TRBD1 (6 bases). Germline lookup yields CDR1 MGHRA and CDR2 YSYEKL. The CDR3 runs to 12 residues. With 0 bases removed from V and 12 bases from J, the gap between germline ends came to 12 bases. The CDR3 loop reads CASSQEWTERYF. CDR3 bases: TGCGCCAGCAGCCAAGAATGGACAGAACGGTACTTC.

This clone was recorded once. The chain joins TRBV19 to TRBJ1-2; D is ambiguous. Germline V CDR1 and CDR2: LNHDA, SQIVND (reference sequence). The CDR3 consists of 14 residues. The V end lost 6 bases, the J end lost 6 bases, and 17 bases lay between the germline ends. The CDR3 spells CASSQSVRSDGYTF. The CDR3, as DNA: TGTGCCAGTAGCCAATCAGTCAGGAGCGATGGCTACACCTTC. Variable domain in full (rest from reference TRBV19 and TRBJ1-2): DGGITQSPKYLFRKEGQNVTLSCEQNLNHDAMYWYRQDPGQGLRLIYYSQIVNDFQKGDIAEGYSVSREKKESFPLTVTSAQKNPTAFYLCASSQSVRSDGYTFGSGTRLTVV.

This rearrangement joins TRBV4-1 to TRBJ1-1; 10 nucleotides align to TRBD1. This CDR3 comprises 15 residues. Germline-derived CDR1 and CDR2 are MGHRA and YSYEKL. V shed 1 base and J 12 bases; nucleotides not matched to a gene: 11. As DNA, the CDR3 is TGCGCCAGCAGCCAAGCAATACTTCCGGGACAGGGGACTTTCTTT. The encoded protein is CASSQAILPGQGTFF.

This chain uses TRBV5-8 with TRBJ1-2; D remains unclear. The ends were cut back, 0 bases at V and 3 bases at J, with 9 bases in the middle. Germline assignment: CDR1 SGHTS and CDR2 YDEGEE. This CDR3 spans 14 amino acids. CDR3 DNA sequence: TGTGCCAGCAGCTTGGGACGGTTCGACTATGGCTACACCTTC. It codes for CASSLGRFDYGYTF. The full variable domain, its missing parts supplied by reference TRBV5-8 and TRBJ1-2, is EAGVTQSPTHLIKTRGQQATLRCSPISGHTSVYWYQQALGLGLQFLLWYDEGEERNRGNFPPRFSGRQFPNYSSELNVNALELEDSALYLCASSLGRFDYGYTFGSGTRLTVV.

The CDR3 loop reads CASSPGTGMNTEAFF. CDR3 DNA sequence: TGTGCCAGCAGCCCCGGGACGGGGATGAACACTGAAGCTTTCTTT. The J gene is TRBJ1-1, the V gene TRBV7-9, with a weak D call TRBD1 (5 bases). Trimming pared 5 bases from V and 0 bases from J, leaving 13 bases between. In germline, CDR1 is SEHNR, CDR2 FQNEAQ (reference sequence). The CDR3 has 15 amino acids.

This chain uses TRBV12-3 or TRBV12-4 with TRBJ1-5; D unresolved. The CDR3 has 13 amino acids. The V gene lost 6 bases and the J gene lost 5 bases, with 11 bases spanning the gap. CDR3: CASSPRIYQPQHF. The DNA of the CDR3 is TGTGCCAGCAGCCCCCGCATTTATCAGCCCCAGCATTTT.

This clone was found a few times. This chain uses TRBV15 with TRBJ1-4; the D gene is possibly TRBD1 (6 bases). The length of the CDR3 is 17 residues. Germline V gives CDR1 LNHNV, CDR2 YYDKDF (reference sequence). V lost 0 bases, J lost 5 bases, and 16 bases lay in between. The CDR3 reads CATSREGPGELNEKLFF. The DNA for the CDR3 is TGTGCCACCAGCAGAGAGGGGCCAGGGGAACTAAATGAAAAACTGTTTTTT.

The chain couples TRBV5-1 to TRBJ2-3; D is undetermined. V gave up 4 bases and J gave up 2 bases, with 11 bases separating them. Germline CDR1 and CDR2: SGHRS and YFSETQ. The CDR3 sequence is 14 residues long. The CDR3 coding sequence is TGCGCCAGCAGCCCAGACGTGCTCACAGATACGCAGTATTTT. It specifies CASSPDVLTDTQYF.

The CDR3 protein is CASSKPRQGLTSNQPQHF. The CDR3 DNA is TGTGCCAGTAGTAAACCGCGACAGGGGTTAACGAGCAATCAGCCCCAGCATTTT. V usage is TRBV19 and J usage is TRBJ1-5; 8 positions match TRBD1. After removal of 4 bases from V and 1 base from J, the junction contained 12 bases not matched to a gene. CDR1 LNHDA and CDR2 SQIVND come from the germline V gene (reference sequence). The CDR3 consists of 18 residues.

The gene calls are TRBV7-8 and TRBJ2-1, with 10 bases fitting TRBD2. From germline, CDR1 is SGHVS and CDR2 FQNEAQ. The junction had 6 bases not matched to a gene; V was cut back by 2 bases and J by 5 bases. The CDR3 is 16 residues long. This CDR3 is CASSLPRLAGNNEQFF. CDR3 in DNA: TGTGCCAGCAGCTTACCCCGACTAGCGGGTAACAATGAGCAGTTCTTC.

The rearrangement uses TRBV19 and TRBJ1-1; the D gene is possibly TRBD1 (5 bases). Trimming pared 3 bases from V and 0 bases from J, leaving 14 bases between. CDR3 length: 16 amino acids. The germline V gene has CDR1 LNHDA and CDR2 SQIVND (reference sequence). The CDR3 here is CASSILGQGLNTEAFF. In DNA form, the CDR3 reads TGTGCCAGTAGTATTTTAGGACAAGGACTGAACACTGAAGCTTTCTTT.

J is TRBJ2-5 and V is TRBV5-1; D gene unclear. Germline V gene sequence: CDR1 SGHRS, CDR2 YFSETQ. The V gene lost 0 bases and the J gene lost 2 bases, with 11 bases spanning the gap. The CDR3 spans 15 residues. CDR3 DNA sequence: TGCGCCAGCAGCTTGGTGGCGGACCCACAAGAGACCCAGTACTTC. Protein sequence: CASSLVADPQETQYF.

This chain connects TRBV6-6 to TRBJ2-3; the match to TRBD2 covers 12 bases. The CDR3 is 15 amino acids. After removal of 8 bases from V and 2 bases from J, the junction contained 5 bases not matched to a gene. Germline CDR1 MNHNY, CDR2 SVGAGI (reference sequence). The CDR3 loop is CASGLAGPNTDTQYF. DNA of the CDR3: TGTGCCAGCGGACTAGCGGGGCCAAACACAGATACGCAGTATTTT.

This chain links TRBV29-1 with TRBJ2-6; D possibly corresponds to TRBD2 (6 bases). The germline V gene has CDR1 SQVTM and CDR2 ANQGSEA. CDR3 size: 15 residues. V was shortened by 2 bases and J by 3 bases, with 11 bases between the two germline ends. CDR3 region: CSVEYGGSGANVLTF. CDR3 DNA sequence: TGCAGCGTTGAATACGGGGGAAGTGGGGCCAACGTCCTGACTTTC.

The V gene is TRBV5-1, the J gene TRBJ2-1; the match to TRBD2 covers 16 bases. Germline-derived CDR1 and CDR2 are SGHRS and YFSETQ. Trimming removed 5 bases from V and 6 bases from J; junction bases left unmatched: 14. CDR3 length: 19 residues. The CDR3 nucleotides read TGCGCCAGCAGGGACCTCGGGACTAGCGGGAGGGCCGGATCCAATGAGCAGTTCTTC. Its translation is CASRDLGTSGRAGSNEQFF.

The chain recombines TRBV9 with TRBJ1-1; no definite D call. This CDR3 is built from 14 residues. The germline V gene has CDR1 SGDLS and CDR2 YYNGEE. Trimming stripped 4 bases from V and 3 bases from J, with 13 bases between. The chain's CDR3 is CASSPGTGDTEAFF. CDR3 DNA: TGTGCCAGCAGCCCTGGTACCGGTGACACTGAAGCTTTCTTT.

The V gene is TRBV27, the J gene TRBJ2-7, with TRBD2 identical over 10 bases. V lost 5 bases to trimming and J lost 5 bases; unmatched junction nucleotides: 15. The CDR3 runs to 17 residues. Germline V gene data show CDR1 as MNHEY and CDR2 as SMNVEV (reference sequence). CDR3 residues: CASSPGTSVFRRDEQYF. In DNA form, the CDR3 reads TGTGCCAGCAGTCCGGGGACTAGCGTCTTCCGGCGGGACGAGCAGTACTTC.